These 6 T cell receptor beta chains share one sample of origin, sequenced in a study of T cell repertoires in cytomegalovirus infection. TCRdb processed the reads anew with MiXCR; each CDR3 protein has one entry. The sample records almost 500,000 distinct CDR3 sequences, 10% to 12% being singletons. Sequenced material: PBMCs. The receptors stem from a human donor in good health (CMV status not recorded). Some clones in this sample may be carry-over from other donors' samples.

This clonotype was seen at least ten times. The chain is built from TRBV25-1 and TRBJ1-2; 11 bases align to TRBD1. With V trimmed by 3 bases and J by 5 bases, 2 bases remained unmatched. CDR1 and CDR2 from the germline V gene are MGHDK and SYGVNS. CDR3 size: 14 residues. DNA of the CDR3: TGTGCCAGCAGTGACGGGACAGGGGGGTATGGCTACACCTTC. This codes for CASSDGTGGYGYTF.

This clonotype was picked up many times. This chain joins TRBV18 and TRBJ1-2; maybe TRBD1 (5 bases). This CDR3 is 15 amino acids long. The germline CDR1 and CDR2 sequences are KGHSH and LQKENI. The ends were cut back, 3 bases at V and 2 bases at J, with 13 bases in the middle. CDR3 in amino acids: CASSPLPRVNYGYTF. In nucleotides, the CDR3 is TGTGCCAGCTCACCCCTCCCCAGGGTCAACTATGGCTACACCTTC. The entire variable domain, with the rest obtained from reference TRBV18 and TRBJ1-2, is as follows: NAGVMQNPRHLVRRRGQEARLRCSPMKGHSHVYWYRQLPEEGLKFMVYLQKENIIDESGMPKERFSAEFPKEGPSILRIQQVVRGDSAAYFCASSPLPRVNYGYTFGSGTRLTVV.

This clonotype came up a few times. The chain employs TRBV20-1 and TRBJ2-1; TRBD2 matches at 7 bases. This CDR3 has 14 amino acids. Per germline, CDR1 DFQATT and CDR2 SNEGSKA (reference sequence). Here the CDR3 reads CKSSSGPLGNEQFF. As DNA, the CDR3 is TGCAAAAGTTCTAGCGGCCCCCTAGGGAATGAGCAGTTCTTC.

This clonotype was recorded a few times. The genes are TRBV20-1 and TRBJ2-1; TRBD2 aligns across 16 bases. The CDR3 has 16 residues. Germline loops: CDR1 DFQATT, CDR2 SNEGSKA (reference sequence). The junction had 9 bases not matched to a gene; V was cut back by 6 bases and J by 7 bases. The CDR3 DNA follows: TGCAGTGCCCAGCAGGGACTAGCGGGAGGGTGGAATGAGCAGTTCTTC. Protein sequence: CSAQQGLAGGWNEQFF.

This clonotype was recorded at least ten times. The CDR3 DNA sequence: TGTGCCAGCAGCTTAGTCCCCAGGGGGCCACGGCAGCCCCAGCATTTT. Protein sequence: CASSLVPRGPRQPQHF. V gene TRBV7-8 combines with J gene TRBJ1-5; TRBD1 aligns across 8 bases. The junction had 9 bases not matched to a gene; V was cut back by 1 base and J by 7 bases. Germline lookup yields CDR1 SGHVS and CDR2 FQNEAQ. This CDR3 has 16 amino acids.

This clonotype has only a few counts. The chain couples TRBV20-1 to TRBJ1-5; D perhaps matches TRBD1 (5 bases). Germline loops: CDR1 DFQATT, CDR2 SNEGSKA (reference sequence). With 2 bases removed from V and 9 bases from J, the gap between germline ends came to 17 bases. This CDR3 is 14 amino acids long. The CDR3 region is CSARTLWDQGPQHF. The CDR3 coding sequence is TGCAGTGCTAGAACACTTTGGGACCAGGGGCCCCAGCATTTT.